This T cell receptor beta chain was observed in a study of blood T cell repertoires in COVID-19. Produced via immunoSEQ multiplex PCR; TCRdb's table is partial and in-frame only. This sample has over 250,000 clones, with roughly 85% found just once. The sequence derives from a human donor in a cohort sampled during active COVID-19. Source material: peripheral blood.

This CDR3 is CASMPGINEQFF. In nucleotides, the CDR3 is TGTGCCAGCATGCCAGGGATAAATGAGCAGTTCTTC. The rearrangement joins TRBV28 to TRBJ2-1; weak D call: TRBD1 (5 bases). Germline CDR1 and CDR2: MDHEN and SYDVKM. The CDR3 is 12 amino acids. V was clipped by 7 bases and J by 7 bases, with 11 bases between them.